The 32 T cell receptor beta chains below come from one sample, sequenced in a study of CXCR3-negative and CXCR3-positive naive CD8 T cells. Whole-study results and caveats: More hydrophobic TRB CDR3s were found in CXCR3-positive naive cells than in CXCR3-negative naive cells.

For these TCRs, the target antigens are not known. Through 5' RACE with UMI labels, the TRB cDNA libraries were prepared. TCRdb reprocessed the 5' RACE reads, with one entry per CDR3 protein and no DNA. The listing records some 47,000 distinct CDR3 sequences. Sequenced input: naive CXCR3+ CD8+ T cells from blood. The subset here: CD45RO-CCR7+CD27+CD95- naive CD8+ T cells expressing CXCR3 (TNR3+). The source of these receptors is a human donor in good health. Some clones in this sample may be carry-over from other donors' samples.

The chain joins TRBV21-1 to TRBJ1-2; TCRdb indicates TRBD1, and absent DNA this call remains unverified. TRBV21-1 is termed a pseudogene. The CDR3 loop spans 16 amino acids. The CDR3 sequence: CASSSCWPQGRDGYTF.

The chain links TRBV29-1 to TRBJ2-1; the TCRdb call, TRBD1, lacks DNA for checking. The CDR3 totals 12 residues. Germline V gene data show CDR1 as SQVTM and CDR2 as ANQGSEA. The CDR3 protein is CSVEGGGYEQFF.

The V and J genes are TRBV15 and TRBJ2-7; TCRdb reports TRBD2, a call that lacks DNA to check it against. The CDR3 runs to 15 residues. Germline V gives CDR1 LNHNV, CDR2 YYDKDF (reference sequence). CDR3 protein: CATSISGGSLYEQYF.

The chain has TRBV6-2 or TRBV6-3 and TRBJ1-5. From germline, CDR1 is MNHEY and CDR2 SVGEGT. The CDR3 covers 16 residues. The CDR3 region is CASSYSIGYSNQPQHF.

This chain uses TRBV29-1 with TRBJ1-1. Germline V gene lookup returns CDR1 SQVTM and CDR2 ANQGSEA. The length of the CDR3 is 14 residues. CDR3 residues: CSVEMLGGNTEAFF.

The chain joins TRBV2 to TRBJ2-5; lacking DNA, the TRBD2 call made by TCRdb goes unchecked. CDR1 is SNHLY and CDR2 is FYNNEI in the germline V gene. The CDR3 contains 14 residues. The CDR3 here is CASSEWTAQETQYF.

CDR3 amino acids: CASSYSSGVNTEAFF. This rearrangement joins TRBV6-5 to TRBJ1-1. Germline-derived CDR1 and CDR2 are MNHEY and SVGAGI. There are 15 residues in the CDR3.

This chain connects TRBV4-3 to TRBJ1-1; TCRdb calls TRBD1, which cannot be checked without DNA. The length of the CDR3 is 14 residues. Germline V gene lookup returns CDR1 LGHNA and CDR2 YSLEER. CDR3: CASSQGGRDTEAFF.

This chain joins TRBV28 and TRBJ2-7. Germline V gives CDR1 MDHEN, CDR2 SYDVKM. The CDR3 has 15 residues. CDR3 sequence: CASSSSATVFYEQYF.

V usage is TRBV14 and J usage is TRBJ2-3; absent DNA, TCRdb's TRBD1 call cannot be checked. CDR3 size: 15 residues. Germline V gene sequence: CDR1 SGHDN, CDR2 FVKESK. The CDR3 reads CASSQQGVWRDTQYF. The full variable domain, completed using reference TRBV14 and TRBJ2-3, is EAGVTQFPSHSVIEKGQTVTLRCDPISGHDNLYWYRRVMGKEIKFLLHFVKESKQDESGMPNNRFLAERTGGTYSTLKVQPAELEDSGVYFCASSQQGVWRDTQYFGPGTRLTVL.

This chain links TRBV29-1 with TRBJ1-1; the D call from TCRdb, TRBD1, cannot be confirmed without DNA. CDR1 SQVTM and CDR2 ANQGSEA come from the germline V gene. This CDR3 region has 16 residues. The CDR3 region is CSVLGVNTGENTEAFF.

The genes are TRBV11-3 and TRBJ2-3; with no DNA, the TCRdb D assignment of TRBD1 cannot be verified. This CDR3 comprises 15 residues. Per the germline V gene, CDR1 is SGHNT and CDR2 is YENEEA. The CDR3 loop reads CASSLPGGVFGTQYF.

The chain employs TRBV7-9 and TRBJ2-1; lacking DNA, the TRBD2 call made by TCRdb goes unchecked. Germline values: CDR1 SEHNR, CDR2 FQNEAQ (reference sequence). This CDR3 spans 14 amino acids. CDR3 sequence reads: CASLPSPLYNEQFF.

The rearrangement joins TRBV29-1 to TRBJ1-5; no DNA is available, so the TRBD1 call from TCRdb remains unchecked. Germline V CDR1 and CDR2: SQVTM, ANQGSEA. The CDR3 is 15 residues long. CDR3 amino acids: CSVELTGGPNQPQHF.

The J gene is TRBJ2-7, the V gene TRBV6-2 or TRBV6-3; the TRBD1 assignment by TCRdb is unverifiable without DNA. CDR3 length equals 15 residues. Germline-derived CDR1 and CDR2 are MNHEY and SVGEGT. The CDR3 spells CASNPPPGGRLEQYF.

The V and J genes are TRBV19 and TRBJ1-1; TCRdb returns TRBD1, unconfirmable since there is no DNA. Germline CDR1 is LNHDA and CDR2 is SQIVND (reference sequence). This CDR3 contains 17 residues. This CDR3 is CASSPPGTGGAHVRAFF.

The rearrangement links TRBV4-3 to TRBJ2-1. Germline V gene data show CDR1 as LGHNA and CDR2 as YSLEER. The CDR3 runs to 17 residues. The CDR3: CASSQDFGVSLGNEQFF.

The rearrangement uses TRBV29-1 and TRBJ2-7; absent DNA, TCRdb's TRBD1 call cannot be checked. CDR1 and CDR2 from the germline V gene are SQVTM and ANQGSEA. The CDR3 is made up of 13 amino acids. This chain's CDR3 is CSVETGTSYEQYF.

The chain combines TRBV20-1 with TRBJ2-3; TCRdb's D gene call, TRBD2, goes unchecked for lack of DNA. CDR3 length: 16 amino acids. Per the germline V gene, CDR1 is DFQATT and CDR2 is SNEGSKA (reference sequence). The CDR3 protein is CSAIPLAGGPTDTQYF.

The chain joins TRBV6-6 to TRBJ2-5; lacking DNA, the TRBD2 call made by TCRdb goes unchecked. Germline V CDR1 and CDR2: MNHNY, SVGAGI (reference sequence). CDR3 length equals 16 residues. The CDR3 loop is CASSFQLEPEKETQYF.

The V call is TRBV20-1, the J call TRBJ1-2. The CDR3 has 14 amino acids. Germline-derived CDR1 and CDR2 are DFQATT and SNEGSKA (reference sequence). The CDR3 protein is CSARDVQSDYGYTF.

The CDR3 region is CASSQDPSVGDEQFF. The gene calls are TRBV3-1 and TRBJ2-1; TCRdb calls TRBD1, which cannot be checked without DNA. CDR3 length: 15 residues. The germline V gene has CDR1 LGHDT and CDR2 YNNKEL (reference sequence).

This chain joins TRBV20-1 and TRBJ2-7; TCRdb selects TRBD1, and the lack of DNA leaves this call unchecked. CDR1 DFQATT and CDR2 SNEGSKA come from the germline V gene (reference sequence). This CDR3 spans 11 amino acids. The CDR3 here is CSARWGSEQYF.

The rearrangement uses TRBV6-2 or TRBV6-3 and TRBJ2-1; absent DNA, TCRdb's TRBD1 call cannot be checked. The CDR3 covers 16 residues. CDR1 and CDR2 (germline): MNHEY, SVGEGT. CDR3 sequence reads: CASSIAGPGGYNEQFF.

This chain joins TRBV9 and TRBJ1-5; lacking DNA, the TRBD1 call made by TCRdb goes unchecked. This CDR3 comprises 14 residues. Germline-derived CDR1 and CDR2 are SGDLS and YYNGEE. The CDR3 sequence: CASSVEAGDGPQHF. Together with reference TRBV9 and TRBJ1-5, the CDR3 gives the full variable domain: DSGVTQTPKHLITATGQRVTLRCSPRSGDLSVYWYQQSLDQGLQFLIQYYNGEERAKGNILERFSAQQFPDLHSELNLSSLELGDSALYFCASSVEAGDGPQHFGDGTRLSIL.

This chain's CDR3 is CASSLRGEAKNIQYF. The chain combines TRBV12-3 or TRBV12-4 with TRBJ2-4; with no DNA, the TCRdb D assignment of TRBD1 cannot be verified. CDR3 length equals 15 residues.

This chain uses TRBV29-1 with TRBJ1-2; TCRdb designates TRBD1, a call that cannot be tested without DNA. The CDR3 has 12 amino acids. Germline assignment: CDR1 SQVTM and CDR2 ANQGSEA. CDR3 sequence: CSVSTEQGGYTF.

The chain uses TRBV29-1 and TRBJ2-3; TCRdb's D gene call, TRBD1, goes unchecked for lack of DNA. The CDR3 extends over 14 amino acids. Per the germline V gene, CDR1 is SQVTM and CDR2 is ANQGSEA. This CDR3 is CSVGTGGAEDTQYF.

The CDR3 reads CSARDRRQETQYF. The V and J genes are TRBV20-1 and TRBJ2-5. The CDR3 sequence is 13 residues long. The germline V gene has CDR1 DFQATT and CDR2 SNEGSKA (reference sequence).

This chain joins TRBV19 and TRBJ2-1; as DNA is missing, the TRBD1 call by TCRdb cannot be tested. The CDR3 is made up of 15 amino acids. In germline, CDR1 is LNHDA, CDR2 SQIVND (reference sequence). CDR3 loop: CASSIVTGGYNEQFF.

This sequence joins TRBV12-3 or TRBV12-4 and TRBJ1-4; the D call from TCRdb, TRBD1, cannot be confirmed without DNA. There are 14 residues in the CDR3. CDR3 amino acids: CASSLSGTNEKLFF.

The chain employs TRBV12-3 or TRBV12-4 and TRBJ2-3; the D gene TCRdb calls, TRBD2, cannot be checked with no DNA. The CDR3 extends over 17 amino acids. This CDR3 reads CASSSGTSGGDADTQYF.